Listed below are T cell receptor beta chains from one sample, sequenced in a study of T cell responses to AZD1222 COVID-19 vaccine. Profiling relied on immunoSEQ multiplex PCR, and the TCRdb table lists in-frame clones only, not all of them. The sample carries tens of thousands of clones, more than 70% recorded once. Here the sequenced sample was peripheral blood, taken on day 0 of AZD1222 vaccination. The receptors shown here come from an adult in good health. CDR3s include the opening cysteine and the closing phenylalanine or tryptophan. The D gene is left open where the match is weak. Clone sizes are given selectively: once, few, many, or a class where the clone is expanded.

clone size | D gene | J gene | V gene | CDR3 protein | CDR3 DNA
NA | NA | TRBJ1-2 | TRBV5-6 | CASSLAGFGGYTF | TGTGCCAGCAGCTTGGCGGGGTTCGGTGGCTACACCTTC
NA | NA | TRBJ1-3 | TRBV5-5 | CASSLLGGNTIYF | TGTGCCAGCAGCTTGTTGGGGGGAAACACCATATATTTT
NA | TRBD2 | TRBJ2-2 | TRBV7-9 | CASSLGLAAGELFF | TGTGCCAGCAGCTTAGGACTAGCGGCCGGGGAGCTGTTTTTT
NA | NA | TRBJ2-1 | TRBV7-9 | CASRSRRSLGVEQFF | TGTGCCAGCAGGTCTCGGCGGAGCCTTGGGGTCGAGCAGTTCTTC
NA | NA | TRBJ1-6 | TRBV30 | CAWSPWGEDSPLHF | TGTGCCTGGAGCCCTTGGGGGGAGGATTCACCCCTCCACTTT
NA | TRBD1 | TRBJ2-3 | TRBV29-1 | CSVNRGADTQYF | TGCAGCGTGAACAGGGGCGCGGATACGCAGTATTTT
NA | TRBD1 | TRBJ2-1 | TRBV15 | CATSRDLGTGPDNEQFF | TGTGCCACCAGCAGAGATTTGGGGACAGGGCCTGACAATGAGCAGTTCTTC
NA | NA | TRBJ1-5 | TRBV30 | CAWSVAGDQPQHF | TGTGCCTGGAGTGTGGCAGGGGATCAGCCCCAGCATTTT
NA | TRBD1 | TRBJ1-1 | TRBV7-2 | CASSSWTGQNTEAFF | TGTGCCAGCAGCTCATGGACAGGGCAGAACACTGAAGCTTTCTTT
NA | TRBD2 | TRBJ2-2 | TRBV5-1 | CASRPSSGTTTGELFF | TGCGCCAGCCGACCCTCTAGCGGGACCACCACCGGGGAGCTGTTTTTT
NA | NA | TRBJ1-2 | TRBV7-2 | CASSSSGERFDTF | TGTGCCAGCAGCTCCTCCGGCGAGCGGTTCGACACCTTC
NA | NA | TRBJ1-2 | TRBV10-3 | CAINAGANYGYTF | TGTGCCATCAATGCTGGGGCCAACTATGGCTACACCTTC
once | TRBD1 | TRBJ1-4 | TRBV7-6 | CASSFWSAGGLSPVTNEKLFF | TGTGCCAGCAGCTTTTGGTCTGCAGGGGGTCTCTCCCCCGTAACTAATGAAAAACTGTTTTTT
few | TRBD2 | TRBJ2-7 | TRBV5-1 | CASSLGGLAKYEQYF | TGCGCCAGCAGCTTGGGGGGACTAGCGAAATACGAGCAGTACTTC
many | NA | TRBJ2-1 | TRBV24-1 | CATSDSAGARGSYNEQFF | TGTGCCACCAGTGATTCCGCGGGGGCCAGGGGCTCCTACAATGAGCAGTTCTTC
few | NA | TRBJ2-2 | TRBV24-1 | CAVRTPSTGELFF | TGTGCCGTACGGACCCCCAGCACCGGGGAGCTGTTTTTT
NA | TRBD1 | TRBJ2-7 | TRBV19 | CASSPRTGAYEQYF | TGTGCCAGTAGTCCTCGGACAGGTGCGTACGAGCAGTACTTC
NA | NA | TRBJ1-5 | TRBV12-3/TRBV12-4 | CASSLFNQPQHF | TGTGCCAGCAGTCTCTTCAATCAGCCCCAGCATTTT
once | NA | TRBJ1-1 | TRBV5-5 | CASSWGQGRMIF | TGTGCCAGCAGCTGGGGGCAGGGTAGAATGATCTTT
NA | TRBD1 | TRBJ1-1 | TRBV14 | CASSPGGPKNTEAFF | TGTGCCAGCAGCCCAGGGGGACCGAAAAACACTGAAGCTTTCTTT
NA | NA | TRBJ1-1 | TRBV6-2/TRBV6-3 | CASSLGQGGPEAFF | TGTGCCAGCAGTTTGGGCCAGGGCGGGCCTGAAGCTTTCTTT
NA | NA | TRBJ1-1 | TRBV5-6 | CASSLVPGPSAFF | TGTGCCAGCAGCTTGGTCCCGGGACCCTCAGCTTTCTTT
NA | NA | TRBJ2-3 | TRBV14 | CASSQDDPGRGADTQYF | TGTGCCAGCAGCCAAGATGACCCAGGCAGGGGGGCAGATACGCAGTATTTT
once | NA | TRBJ2-5 | TRBV7-2 | CASSLERWAPGETQYF | TGTGCCAGCAGCTTAGAACGGTGGGCCCCGGGGGAGACCCAGTACTTC
NA | NA | TRBJ2-5 | TRBV4-2 | CASSPGEGSIGETQYF | TGTGCCAGCAGCCCCGGTGAAGGGTCAATAGGAGAGACCCAGTACTTC
NA | NA | TRBJ1-6 | TRBV19 | CASSSGLPPSTLHF | TGTGCCAGTAGTTCGGGACTGCCACCAAGTACCCTCCACTTT
once | TRBD2 | TRBJ2-7 | TRBV27 | CASSLRASGPYEQYF | TGTGCCAGCAGTTTAAGGGCTAGCGGACCTTACGAGCAGTACTTC
NA | NA | TRBJ1-5 | TRBV3-1/TRBV3-2 | CASSQGLTGQPQHF | TGTGCCAGCAGCCAGGGCCTAACGGGACAGCCCCAGCATTTT
few | TRBD1 | TRBJ1-2 | TRBV4-1 | CASSVWDRAGYTF | TGCGCCAGCAGCGTATGGGACAGAGCTGGCTACACCTTC
once | TRBD1 | TRBJ1-2 | TRBV19 | CASSIGIQGIYGYTF | TGTGCCAGTAGTATCGGGATACAGGGGATTTATGGCTACACCTTC
NA | NA | TRBJ2-2 | TRBV29-1 | CSVVWDTGELFF | TGCAGCGTTGTTTGGGACACCGGGGAGCTGTTTTTT
NA | NA | TRBJ1-2 | TRBV3-1/TRBV3-2 | CASSPSGLRFYTF | TGTGCCAGCAGCCCGTCCGGCCTCCGTTTCTACACCTTC
NA | NA | TRBJ1-3 | TRBV3-1/TRBV3-2 | CASSQSSGNTIYF | TGTGCCAGCAGCCAAAGCTCTGGAAACACCATATATTTT
NA | NA | TRBJ1-2 | TRBV9 | CASSPRGGRGNGYTF | TGTGCCAGCAGCCCCCGCGGGGGGCGCGGAAATGGCTACACCTTC
NA | NA | TRBJ1-3 | TRBV30 | CAWSVNNRNTIYF | TGTGCCTGGAGTGTGAATAACAGAAACACCATATATTTT
NA | NA | TRBJ1-1 | TRBV23-1 | CASSHTKPEPNTEAFF | TGCGCCAGCAGTCACACAAAACCTGAACCGAACACTGAAGCTTTCTTT
NA | TRBD2 | TRBJ2-1 | TRBV27 | CASNLGTSGRNEQFF | TGTGCCAGCAACCTCGGGACTAGCGGGAGGAATGAGCAGTTCTTC
once | NA | TRBJ2-7 | TRBV10-1 | CASSALRNYEQYF | TGCGCCAGCTCCGCGTTAAGAAACTACGAGCAGTACTTC
NA | NA | TRBJ1-2 | TRBV4-3 | CASSQDWAVYGYTF | TGCGCCAGCAGCCAAGATTGGGCAGTGTATGGCTACACCTTC
NA | NA | TRBJ1-3 | TRBV5-1 | CASSLAGAPSGNTIYF | TGCGCCAGCAGCTTGGCCGGGGCTCCCTCTGGAAACACCATATATTTT
NA | NA | TRBJ1-2 | TRBV19 | CASSIAQGTNYGYTF | TGTGCCAGTAGTATAGCTCAGGGGACTAACTATGGCTACACCTTC
NA | NA | TRBJ2-3 | TRBV6-4 | CASSDSGGLGDTQYF | TGTGCCAGCAGTGACTCGGGGGGGCTGGGCGATACGCAGTATTTT
NA | TRBD2 | TRBJ2-3 | TRBV20-1 | CSASSGTTQYF | TGCAGTGCTTCTAGCGGGACTACGCAGTATTTT
few | NA | TRBJ1-3 | TRBV6-5 | CASRGGPTIGNTIYF | TGTGCCAGCAGGGGGGGACCGACGATCGGAAACACCATATATTTT
NA | NA | TRBJ2-3 | TRBV18 | CASSLADTQYF | TGTGCCAGCTCCCTGGCCGATACGCAGTATTTT
NA | NA | TRBJ2-3 | TRBV6-5 | CASTERGTDTQYF | TGTGCCAGCACCGAAAGGGGGACAGATACGCAGTATTTT
NA | NA | TRBJ2-2 | TRBV28 | CASSQGDNTGELFF | TGTGCCAGCTCCCAGGGAGACAACACCGGGGAGCTGTTTTTT
NA | NA | TRBJ1-5 | TRBV6-5 | CASRGNQPQHF | TGTGCCAGCAGGGGAAATCAGCCCCAGCATTTT
NA | NA | TRBJ1-1 | TRBV5-4 | CASSLGSLNTEAFF | TGTGCCAGCAGCTTAGGGAGCTTGAACACTGAAGCTTTCTTT
NA | TRBD1 | TRBJ2-3 | TRBV10-3 | CAIRLGTGTDTQYF | TGTGCCATCAGGCTTGGGACAGGGACAGATACGCAGTATTTT
NA | NA | TRBJ2-5 | TRBV29-1 | CSVDRGLETQYF | TGCAGCGTTGACCGGGGATTAGAGACCCAGTACTTC
NA | NA | TRBJ2-6 | TRBV2 | CASSDSRGANVLTF | TGTGCCAGCAGTGACAGCAGAGGGGCCAACGTCCTGACTTTC
NA | NA | TRBJ1-1 | TRBV2 | CASSTTEDTEAFF | TGTGCCAGCAGTACGACAGAGGACACTGAAGCTTTCTTT
once | TRBD1 | TRBJ1-2 | TRBV7-8 | CASSRDRGLGDYGYTF | TGTGCCAGCAGTCGGGACAGGGGGCTAGGTGACTATGGCTACACCTTC